This T cell receptor beta chain was sequenced during a study of T-cell reconstitution after alpha-beta-depleted transplantation in children. Whole-study findings and limits: Reportedly, roughly two months post-transplant, alpha-beta T cells arose from several hundred expanded graft clones. T-cell numbers and diversity one year post-transplant derived largely from freshly generated T cells. Some patients showed high day-60 TCRbeta diversity, which derived from surviving recipient T cells and thymic progenitors.

Unique molecular identifiers were used in preparing the TCRbeta library. Each CDR3 protein gets one entry after TCRdb re-called the PCR reads with MiXCR. The profile shows about 190,000 distinct CDR3 sequences, 8.5% to 14% of them singletons. This CDR3 has 20 residues. CDR1 and CDR2 (germline): SGHRS, YFSETQ. Trimming at V came to 0 bases and at J to 0 bases, leaving 14 bases not matched to a gene. This clonotype was recorded at least ten times. Its antigen is still unknown. The receptor's source is a boy aged 2 to 9 with acute myeloid leukemia, due to receive a stem cell transplant. The specimen was PBMCs, collected before TCRalphabeta/CD19-depleted stem cell transplant. This chain uses TRBV5-1 with TRBJ2-2; 7 bases agree with TRBD2. CDR3 sequence reads: CASSLGSSGPDLANTGELFF. As DNA, the CDR3 is TGCGCCAGCAGCTTGGGGTCTAGCGGCCCAGACTTGGCGAACACCGGGGAGCTGTTTTTT.